This T cell receptor (beta chain) was sequenced in a study of T cell clones after liver transplantation. Whole-study context: As an antigen-independent comparator, third-party-reactive TCRbeta sequences came from pre-transplant mixed lymphocyte reactions. At least one year of complete immunosuppression withdrawal without enzymes over twice normal defined tolerance. Draws occurred before transplant, before withdrawal, and after complete or failed withdrawal.

The CDR3 has 17 residues. In germline, CDR1 is MDHEN, CDR2 SYDVKM. J gave up 5 bases and V 1 base, and 8 bases lay outside the gene matches. Data came from immunoSEQ multiplex PCR; TCRdb stores just in-frame clones and leaves some out. The top ten hold less than 1% of the sample, which has tens of thousands of clones, 80% to 95% seen once. Sorting of unstimulated PBMCs yielded separate CD3+CD4+ and CD3+CD8+ fractions. The sample was CD4+ T cells from blood, taken less than 26 months after liver transplant. The rearrangement links TRBV28 to TRBJ1-1; 12 bases align to TRBD1. The receptor's source is a human patient who received a liver transplant. The graft donor may be the source of some T cells. Here the CDR3 reads CASSLSWRDRGRTEAFF. The CDR3, as DNA: TGTGCCAGCAGTTTATCCTGGCGGGACAGGGGGCGTACTGAAGCTTTCTTT.